This passage covers 18 T cell receptor beta chains from one sample sequenced in a study of T-cell memory formation after mild COVID-19. One entry per CDR3 protein, called by TCRdb with MiXCR from the 5' RACE reads. The sample contains about 250,000 distinct CDR3 sequences, over 15% of which appear only once. The material sequenced was PBMCs or a T cell subset sorted from them (not recorded which). These receptors came from a man between 18 and 35 years old who had mild COVID-19 (a few samples of this study predate the infection). Cell type and time point are not known.

This chain links TRBV18 with TRBJ1-1, with a possible D match to TRBD1 (5 bases). Trimming cost V 0 bases and J 5 bases, with 13 bases left between them. Germline CDR1 KGHSH, CDR2 LQKENI. This CDR3 contains 15 residues. The CDR3 loop is CASSPPIQGRTEAFF. The CDR3 region has the DNA TGTGCCAGCTCACCACCTATCCAGGGACGTACTGAAGCTTTCTTT. Using reference TRBV18 and TRBJ1-1 for the parts outside the CDR3, the full variable domain is NAGVMQNPRHLVRRRGQEARLRCSPMKGHSHVYWYRQLPEEGLKFMVYLQKENIIDESGMPKERFSAEFPKEGPSILRIQQVVRGDSAAYFCASSPPIQGRTEAFFGQGTRLTVV.

This clonotype was counted at least ten times. V and J are TRBV7-9 and TRBJ2-7; D not resolved. Looked up from germline, CDR1 is SEHNR and CDR2 is FQNEAQ (reference sequence). Trimming removed 10 bases from V and 1 base from J, with 8 bases in between. The CDR3 is made up of 11 amino acids. CDR3 sequence reads: CAIEESYEQYF. DNA of the CDR3: TGTGCCATCGAGGAGTCCTACGAGCAGTACTTC. Using reference TRBV7-9 and TRBJ2-7 for the parts outside the CDR3, the full variable domain is DTGVSQNPRHKITKRGQNVTFRCDPISEHNRLYWYRQTLGQGPEFLTYFQNEAQLEKSRLLSDRFSAERPKGSFSTLEIQRTEQGDSAMYLCAIEESYEQYFGPGTRLTVT.

This clonotype was picked up many times. V gene TRBV11-2 combines with J gene TRBJ2-5, with 9 positions matching TRBD2. This CDR3 region has 14 residues. Germline V gives CDR1 SGHAT, CDR2 FQNNGV. The J segment lost 2 bases and the V segment lost 4 bases, leaving 2 bases of the junction unmatched. CDR3 protein: CASSWGLAQETQYF. The CDR3 DNA reads as TGTGCCAGCAGCTGGGGACTAGCACAAGAGACCCAGTACTTC.

This clonotype was detected ten times or more. The genes are TRBV4-3 and TRBJ2-3; maybe TRBD1 (6 bases). The CDR3 runs to 14 residues. CDR1 and CDR2 from the germline V gene are LGHNA and YSLEER. V dropped 4 bases and J dropped 3 bases, with 11 bases sitting between them. As DNA, the CDR3 is TGCGCCAGCAGCCGGTTACAGGGTACAGATACGCAGTATTTT. Its translation is CASSRLQGTDTQYF.

This clonotype was seen a handful of times. The V call is TRBV4-2, the J call TRBJ2-3, with a tentative D call TRBD2 (5 bases). CDR3 length: 14 amino acids. Deletions cut 5 bases from V and 1 base from J, with 10 bases between. CDR1 and CDR2 from the germline V gene are LGHNA and YNFKEQ. The CDR3: CASSSTRGTDTQYF. DNA of the CDR3: TGTGCCAGCAGCTCCACTAGGGGCACAGATACGCAGTATTTT.

This clonotype was counted a few times. J is TRBJ2-7 and V is TRBV5-1, with D maybe TRBD1 (5 bases). CDR1 SGHRS and CDR2 YFSETQ come from the germline V gene. The CDR3 loop spans 15 amino acids. With 5 bases removed from V and 2 bases from J, the gap between germline ends came to 17 bases. The CDR3 here is CASSKVPNRPYEQYF. The DNA for the CDR3 is TGCGCCAGCAGTAAGGTGCCGAACAGGCCCTACGAGCAGTACTTC.

The V call is TRBV5-6, the J call TRBJ2-7; 8 bases map to TRBD1. Looked up from germline, CDR1 is SGHDT and CDR2 is YYEEEE. With V trimmed by 4 bases and J by 0 bases, 6 bases remained unmatched. The CDR3 runs to 15 residues. CDR3 amino acids: CASSPRTGNSYEQYV. In DNA form, the CDR3 reads TGTGCCAGCAGCCCGAGGACAGGGAACTCCTACGAGCAGTACGTC.

There are a few counts of this clonotype. The rearrangement links TRBV7-9 to TRBJ2-4; 8 bases are a match to TRBD1. This CDR3 comprises 13 residues. The ends lost 5 bases at V and 10 bases at J; junction bases unmatched: 7. The germline CDR1 and CDR2 sequences are SEHNR and FQNEAQ (reference sequence). The CDR3 here is CASSVPGQEIQYF. CDR3 nucleotide sequence: TGTGCCAGCAGCGTTCCGGGACAGGAAATTCAGTACTTC.

The V and J genes are TRBV24-1 and TRBJ1-2; tentatively, D is TRBD1 (6 bases). Per the germline V gene, CDR1 is KGHDR and CDR2 is SFDVKD. Deletions cut 3 bases from V and 7 bases from J, with 8 bases between. The CDR3 has 12 residues. This chain's CDR3 is CATSDQGSGYTF. The CDR3 DNA sequence: TGTGCCACCAGTGATCAGGGGTCTGGCTACACCTTC.

This clonotype was seen ten or more times. The chain joins TRBV12-3 or TRBV12-4 to TRBJ2-1; possibly TRBD1 for D (5 bases). The CDR3 has 17 residues. V gave up 6 bases and J gave up 8 bases, with 26 bases separating them. CDR3: CASSQFKGHFKADEQFF. CDR3 in DNA: TGTGCCAGCAGCCAGTTCAAGGGGCACTTCAAGGCGGATGAGCAGTTCTTC.

V and J are TRBV29-1 and TRBJ1-2, with D uncertain. The CDR3 is 14 amino acids. The germline V gene has CDR1 SQVTM and CDR2 ANQGSEA. Trimming shortened V by 1 base and J by 2 bases, and 11 bases separated the two germline ends. CDR3 loop: CSVEAGRLNYGYTF. DNA of the CDR3: TGCAGCGTTGAAGCCGGACGGCTAAACTATGGCTACACCTTC.

This sequence joins TRBV28 and TRBJ2-5; a possible D gene is TRBD2 (5 bases). The CDR3 spans 13 residues. Germline V lookup: CDR1 MDHEN, CDR2 SYDVKM. V was shortened by 8 bases and J by 3 bases, with 13 bases between the two germline ends. CDR3 residues: CASRLGLEETQYF. CDR3 bases: TGTGCCAGCCGGCTCGGACTGGAAGAGACCCAGTACTTC.

The chain carries TRBV5-5 and TRBJ1-1; 7 positions agree with TRBD1. From germline, CDR1 is SGHKS and CDR2 YYEKEE (reference sequence). J lost 0 bases, V lost 0 bases, and 8 bases had no gene match. The CDR3 loop spans 17 amino acids. The CDR3 bases are TGTGCCAGCAGCTTGGCCCCGTCAGGGGGTATGAACACTGAAGCTTTCTTT. This encodes CASSLAPSGGMNTEAFF.

In its sample, this clonotype was seen a few times. The gene calls are TRBV12-3 or TRBV12-4 and TRBJ2-5; the match to TRBD2 covers 11 bases. The CDR3 consists of 14 residues. J was trimmed by 5 bases and V by 4 bases; bases with no gene match: 3. The CDR3 nucleotides are TGTGCCAGCAGTTGGACTAGCGGGCCTGAGACCCAGTACTTC. Protein sequence: CASSWTSGPETQYF.

This clonotype showed up just a few times. The chain is built from TRBV20-1 and TRBJ1-1, with 8 bases fitting TRBD1. Germline CDR1 is DFQATT and CDR2 is SNEGSKA (reference sequence). V shed 5 bases, J shed 0 bases, and the junction held 2 bases outside the gene matches. The CDR3 consists of 13 residues. The CDR3 bases are TGCAGTGCTCCGGGACAGGTGAACACTGAAGCTTTCTTT. Its translation: CSAPGQVNTEAFF.

CDR3 sequence (DNA): TGTGCCAGCTCACCAGGTACAGACCATGAAGCTTTCTTT. Protein sequence: CASSPGTDHEAFF. The gene calls are TRBV18 and TRBJ1-1; no clear D gene. V was pared by 2 bases and J by 7 bases, with 11 bases between. Germline CDR1 reads KGHSH; CDR2 reads LQKENI. CDR3 size: 13 residues. Using reference TRBV18 and TRBJ1-1 for the parts outside the CDR3, the full variable domain is NAGVMQNPRHLVRRRGQEARLRCSPMKGHSHVYWYRQLPEEGLKFMVYLQKENIIDESGMPKERFSAEFPKEGPSILRIQQVVRGDSAAYFCASSPGTDHEAFFGQGTRLTVV.

The table lists this clonotype with a few counts. CDR3 in amino acids: CATSQNEQFF. CDR3 DNA: TGTGCCACTTCCCAGAATGAGCAGTTCTTC. This chain joins TRBV15 and TRBJ2-1; D ambiguous. Trimming stripped 9 bases from V and 7 bases from J, with 7 bases between. This CDR3 contains 10 residues. Germline values: CDR1 LNHNV, CDR2 YYDKDF (reference sequence).

This chain links TRBV20-1 with TRBJ1-2, with no clear D. Looked up from germline, CDR1 is DFQATT and CDR2 is SNEGSKA (reference sequence). Trimming left V 3 bases short and J 6 bases short, with 2 bases between. The CDR3 covers 9 residues. CDR3 amino acids: CSASNGYTF. As DNA, the CDR3 is TGCAGTGCTAGCAATGGCTACACCTTC.